What follows are 16 T cell receptor beta chains derived from one specimen sequenced in a study of Graves' ophthalmopathy and Graves' hyperthyroidism. TCR beta CDR3 amplification used RNA transcripts. Second-round multiplex PCR followed a first-round RT-PCR using HTBI primers. TCRdb independently ran MiXCR on the multiplex PCR reads; one entry per CDR3 protein. The sample comprises about 390,000 distinct CDR3 sequences, approximately 15% of which are singletons, and roughly 7% rests with the top ten. The sequenced material came from peripheral blood. These TCRs come from a woman under 30 with stable Graves' hyperthyroidism.

This clonotype was recorded at least ten times. The genes are TRBV19 and TRBJ2-5; a weak D match, TRBD1 (5 bases). Germline V gene sequence: CDR1 LNHDA, CDR2 SQIVND (reference sequence). This CDR3 is built from 13 residues. V dropped 1 base and J dropped 5 bases, with 8 bases sitting between them. The CDR3 protein is CASSIGRAETQYF. DNA for the CDR3: TGTGCCAGTAGTATAGGCAGGGCGGAGACCCAGTACTTC.

The chain carries TRBV5-1 and TRBJ2-7, with D tentatively TRBD2 (5 bases). The CDR3 has 13 amino acids. Trimming cost V 7 bases and J 5 bases, with 16 bases left between them. Germline values: CDR1 SGHRS, CDR2 YFSETQ. DNA of the CDR3: TGCGCCAGCTCCCCGGGGTCCCGGAACGAGCAGTACTTC. It encodes CASSPGSRNEQYF.

This clonotype has just one count. A single base separates this from a much larger clone, so it may be a read error. The rearrangement uses TRBV4-1 and TRBJ2-2; no clear D. Germline CDR1 MGHRA, CDR2 YSYEKL. Trimming left V 2 bases short and J 3 bases short, with 10 bases between. The CDR3 length is 15 residues. The CDR3 DNA is TGCGCCAGCAGCCAACCCCCAGTGTACACCGGGGAGCTGTTTTTT. Translated, it gives CASSQPPVYTGELFF.

The rearrangement links TRBV5-1 to TRBJ2-7; D assignment may be TRBD1 or TRBD2 (5 bases each). Germline V gene sequence: CDR1 SGHRS, CDR2 YFSETQ. V lost 0 bases to trimming and J lost 3 bases, with 10 bases between them. CDR3 length equals 14 residues. Here the CDR3 DNA reads TGCGCCAGCAGCTTGGACCGGGGCTTCTACGAGCAGTACTTC. Translated, it gives CASSLDRGFYEQYF.

On this clonotype: This may arise from a read error, as a much more abundant clone is one base away. This rearrangement joins TRBV12-3 or TRBV12-4 to TRBJ1-1; TRBD1 agrees at 7 bases. The junction had 6 bases not matched to a gene; V was cut back by 3 bases and J by 11 bases. There are 12 residues in the CDR3. CDR3 loop: CASSLDRSCAFF. The CDR3 DNA reads as TGTGCCAGCAGTTTGGACAGGTCTTGCGCTTTCTTT.

This clonotype was seen at least ten times. This chain connects TRBV7-8 to TRBJ1-5, with TRBD1 as a possible D gene (6 bases). The length of the CDR3 is 16 residues. The V gene lost 5 bases and the J gene lost 7 bases, with 21 bases spanning the gap. Germline assignment: CDR1 SGHVS and CDR2 FQNEAQ. The CDR3: CASSPVRTEARQPQHF. DNA of the CDR3: TGTGCCAGCAGCCCGGTAAGGACAGAGGCCCGCCAGCCCCAGCATTTT.

This clonotype appeared a few times. The V and J genes are TRBV9 and TRBJ2-7; either TRBD1 or TRBD2 may fit D (5 bases each). Deletions cut 4 bases from V and 5 bases from J, with 22 bases between. This CDR3 is 16 amino acids long. Germline CDR1 is SGDLS and CDR2 is YYNGEE. In DNA, the CDR3 is TGTGCCAGCAGCCCCCAACAACAGGACTGGATCCACGAGCAGTACTTC. It yields the protein CASSPQQQDWIHEQYF.

There are many counts of this clonotype. CDR3 region: CASSLVGGGRLNQPQHF. The CDR3 DNA reads as TGTGCCAGCAGCTTAGTCGGAGGGGGGAGGCTCAATCAGCCCCAGCATTTT. The genes are TRBV11-2 and TRBJ1-5, with D perhaps TRBD1 (6 bases). CDR1 is SGHAT and CDR2 is FQNNGV in the germline V gene. V lost 1 base and J lost 3, with 16 bases in between. This CDR3 spans 17 amino acids.

This clonotype was seen repeatedly, ten times or more. This sequence joins TRBV18 and TRBJ2-7; 8 nucleotides align to TRBD2. V shed 3 bases, J shed 0 bases, and the junction held 4 bases outside the gene matches. The CDR3 spans 15 residues. The germline gives CDR1 KGHSH, CDR2 LQKENI. The CDR3 reads CASSPLAGLSYEQYF. The CDR3 DNA reads TGTGCCAGCTCACCGTTAGCGGGGCTCTCCTACGAGCAGTACTTC.

This clonotype was detected ten times or more. The chain carries TRBV25-1 and TRBJ1-1; 10 bases are shared with TRBD1. This CDR3 is 15 amino acids long. The V segment lost 3 bases and the J segment 3 bases; nucleotides outside the gene matches: 4. CDR1 and CDR2 (germline): MGHDK, SYGVNS. CDR3 DNA: TGTGCCAGCAGTGATTGGACAGGGGGTTACACTGAAGCTTTCTTT. Encoded protein: CASSDWTGGYTEAFF.

This clonotype came up many times. The V gene is TRBV6-2 or TRBV6-3, the J gene TRBJ2-7; D is perhaps TRBD1 or TRBD2 (5 bases each). The germline V gene encodes CDR1 MNHEY and CDR2 SVGEGT. The CDR3 totals 15 residues. Between the trimmed V and J ends, which lost 5 bases and 0 bases, there was a span of 14 bases. CDR3 DNA: TGTGCCAGCAGTCCCGGGACCCCTAACTCCTACGAGCAGTACTTC. It encodes CASSPGTPNSYEQYF.

Many counts were recorded for this clonotype. The chain links TRBV6-1 to TRBJ2-5; D ambiguous. CDR1 is MNHNS and CDR2 is SASEGT in the germline V gene. V was cut by 4 bases and J by 1 base, with 7 bases left in between. This CDR3 is built from 13 residues. This CDR3 reads CASSGQRQETQYF. Written as DNA, the CDR3 is TGTGCCAGCAGTGGACAACGCCAAGAGACCCAGTACTTC.

This clonotype appeared many times. The rearrangement joins TRBV19 to TRBJ1-5; TRBD1 matches 11 bases. This CDR3 is 19 amino acids long. Germline V CDR1 and CDR2: LNHDA, SQIVND (reference sequence). The V gene end was trimmed by 3 bases and the J gene end by 2 bases; junction bases not matched to a gene: 12. The CDR3, as DNA: TGTGCCAGTAGTATTGGTGGGACAGGGGGGTTTTCCGGCAATCAGCCCCAGCATTTT. The encoded protein is CASSIGGTGGFSGNQPQHF. The whole variable domain, remainder taken from reference TRBV19 and TRBJ1-5, is DGGITQSPKYLFRKEGQNVTLSCEQNLNHDAMYWYRQDPGQGLRLIYYSQIVNDFQKGDIAEGYSVSREKKESFPLTVTSAQKNPTAFYLCASSIGGTGGFSGNQPQHFGDGTRLSIL.

At least ten counts were recorded for this clonotype. This chain uses TRBV20-1 with TRBJ2-7; D might be TRBD2 (5 bases). From germline, CDR1 is DFQATT and CDR2 SNEGSKA (reference sequence). This CDR3 spans 13 amino acids. The V gene lost 2 bases and the J gene lost 3 bases, with 11 bases spanning the gap. CDR3 in amino acids: CSARLADYYEQYF. The CDR3 nucleotides are TGCAGTGCTAGACTAGCCGATTACTACGAGCAGTACTTC.

This clonotype was observed many times. The chain employs TRBV20-1 and TRBJ1-5; D uncertain. Trimming cost V 2 bases and J 0 bases, with 8 bases left between them. Germline-derived CDR1 and CDR2 are DFQATT and SNEGSKA (reference sequence). The CDR3 length is 14 residues. The chain's CDR3 is CSARTAYSNQPQHF. As DNA, the CDR3 is TGCAGTGCTAGAACGGCCTATAGCAATCAGCCCCAGCATTTT.

There are a few counts of this clonotype. CDR3 amino acids: CAISGTASYEQYF. The CDR3 DNA is TGTGCCATCTCCGGGACGGCTTCCTACGAGCAGTACTTC. The chain carries TRBV2 and TRBJ2-7, with D perhaps matching TRBD1 or TRBD2 (5 bases each). Trimming shortened V by 10 bases and J by 1 base, and 14 bases separated the two germline ends. This CDR3 has 13 residues. Germline CDR1 SNHLY, CDR2 FYNNEI. The whole variable domain, filled in from reference TRBV2 and TRBJ2-7, reads EPEVTQTPSHQVTQMGQEVILRCVPISNHLYFYWYRQILGQKVEFLVSFYNNEISEKSEIFDDQFSVERPDGSNFTLKIRSTKLEDSAMYFCAISGTASYEQYFGPGTRLTVT.